These 12 T cell receptor beta chains originate from one sample sequenced in a study of coeliac disease. Clones were read by immunoSEQ multiplex PCR, and TCRdb kept only the in-frame ones, dropping some. The sample records around 5,000 clones, 65% to 70% being singletons. Sample: lymphocytes from the gut lamina propria. Source of these receptors: a woman aged 35 to 49.

The V call is TRBV7-3, the J call TRBJ2-7; 8 nucleotides match TRBD2. The junction had 10 bases not matched to a gene; V was cut back by 9 bases and J by 0 bases. The CDR3 covers 15 residues. Germline lookup yields CDR1 SGHTA and CDR2 FQGTGA. This CDR3 reads CASISGSGNSYEQYF. In nucleotides, the CDR3 is TGTGCCAGTATATCAGGTAGCGGGAACTCCTACGAGCAGTACTTC.

The V gene is TRBV14, the J gene TRBJ2-1, with a possible D match to TRBD2 (5 bases). This CDR3 comprises 13 residues. CDR1 SGHDN and CDR2 FVKESK come from the germline V gene. With 4 bases removed from V and 8 bases from J, the gap between germline ends came to 12 bases. The CDR3 region has the DNA TGTGCCAGCAGCCTTCTAGCTGTCGATGAGCAGTTCTTC. This translates into CASSLLAVDEQFF.

This chain uses TRBV4-3 with TRBJ2-7, with D hard to call. Germline V CDR1 and CDR2: LGHNA, YSLEER. The V end lost 2 bases, the J end lost 2 bases, and 22 bases lay between the germline ends. The CDR3 loop spans 18 amino acids. CDR3 sequence: CASSQRVSDTRITYEQYF. The CDR3, as DNA: TGCGCCAGCAGCCAACGAGTTTCTGACACACGGATAACCTACGAGCAGTACTTC.

CDR3 DNA: TGCGCCAGCAGCTTAGCTGAGGACACTGAAGCTTTCTTT. Its translation is CASSLAEDTEAFF. The chain combines TRBV5-1 with TRBJ1-1; no definite D call. Trimming removed 2 bases at V and 3 bases at J, with 8 bases between. The germline CDR1 and CDR2 sequences are SGHRS and YFSETQ. The CDR3 contains 13 residues.

V and J are TRBV28 and TRBJ1-1, with D possibly TRBD1 on 6 matching bases. Deletions cut 0 bases from V and 11 bases from J, with 10 bases between. The CDR3 runs 12 residues. The germline gives CDR1 MDHEN, CDR2 SYDVKM. CDR3 sequence: CASSLWPQGAFF. The CDR3, as DNA: TGTGCCAGCAGTTTATGGCCACAGGGTGCTTTCTTT.

This rearrangement joins TRBV30 to TRBJ1-2; 9 bases map to TRBD1. The CDR3 runs to 17 residues. The germline V gene encodes CDR1 GTSNPN and CDR2 SVGIG (reference sequence). V shed 3 bases and J 2 bases; nucleotides not matched to a gene: 13. This CDR3 is CAWSPILGTGSNYGYTF. The CDR3 DNA reads TGTGCCTGGAGCCCTATTTTGGGGACAGGGTCAAACTATGGCTACACCTTC.

The V and J genes are TRBV7-9 and TRBJ2-7; 7 bases agree with TRBD2. J gave up 6 bases and V 6 bases, and 11 bases lay outside the gene matches. The CDR3 is made up of 14 amino acids. The V gene's germline CDR1 is SEHNR and CDR2 FQNEAQ (reference sequence). The DNA of the CDR3 is TGTGCCAGCAGTTCCTCCGGGACTACCCTCGAGCAGTACTTC. Translation: CASSSSGTTLEQYF.

V is TRBV7-9 and J is TRBJ1-2; 8 bases map to TRBD1. Germline CDR1 is SEHNR and CDR2 is FQNEAQ (reference sequence). With 6 bases clipped from V and 0 bases from J, the junction kept 6 bases outside the gene matches. This CDR3 contains 15 residues. The CDR3 protein is CASRPTGATNYGYTF. CDR3 in DNA: TGTGCCAGCAGGCCGACAGGGGCTACTAACTATGGCTACACCTTC.

By share of the sample, this clone is large. The chain uses TRBV6-5 and TRBJ1-1; D is perhaps TRBD1 (5 bases). V was cut by 2 bases and J by 4 bases, with 11 bases left in between. This CDR3 has 14 residues. Germline CDR1 and CDR2: MNHEY and SVGAGI. CDR3 sequence: CASSYGGAGTEAFF. The CDR3 DNA is TGTGCCAGCAGTTACGGAGGGGCCGGCACTGAAGCTTTCTTT.

This clone was seen only a few times. The chain combines TRBV29-1 with TRBJ1-1; D may be TRBD1 (6 bases). Trimming shortened V by 8 bases and J by 0 bases, and 13 bases separated the two germline ends. This CDR3 region has 13 residues. Germline V lookup: CDR1 SQVTM, CDR2 ANQGSEA. As DNA, the CDR3 is TGCAGCACCGAGGGGGTTATGAACACTGAAGCTTTCTTT. It codes for CSTEGVMNTEAFF.

This rearrangement joins TRBV9 to TRBJ1-1; D call uncertain. This CDR3 contains 14 residues. Germline V CDR1 and CDR2: SGDLS, YYNGEE. V lost 3 bases, J lost 1 base, and 10 bases lay in between. The CDR3 sequence: CASSGEEGNTEAFF. CDR3 in DNA: TGTGCCAGCAGCGGGGAGGAGGGGAACACTGAAGCTTTCTTT.

This clone was seen more than once but under ten times. CDR3 loop: CAGNRRGRQEQYF. CDR3 DNA sequence: TGTGCCGGAAACCGCAGGGGGCGCCAAGAGCAGTACTTC. The J gene is TRBJ2-7, the V gene TRBV25-1; 8 bases align to TRBD1. J was trimmed by 7 bases and V by 11 bases; bases with no gene match: 13. The CDR3 consists of 13 residues. CDR1 and CDR2 (germline): MGHDK, SYGVNS.